The 18 T cell receptor beta chains in this list originate from one sample, sequenced in a study of blood T cell repertoires in COVID-19. Sequenced by immunoSEQ multiplex PCR; TCRdb stores in-frame clones only, minus some. The sample has 150,000 to 200,000 clones; roughly 80% are singletons. Sequenced sample: peripheral blood. The receptor set was obtained from a man between 60 and 70 years old with COVID-19, enrolled during active disease.

About this clone itself: Other DNA sequences in this specimen translate into the identical CDR3. The chain recombines TRBV3-1 (or the pseudogene TRBV3-2) with TRBJ1-2, with a tentative D call TRBD1 (5 bases). Per germline, CDR1 LGHDT and CDR2 YNNKEL (reference sequence). V lost 2 bases to trimming and J lost 4 bases, with 8 bases between them. CDR3 length: 13 amino acids. The chain's CDR3 is CASSQQGGYGYTF. CDR3 in DNA: TGTGCCAGCAGCCAACAGGGTGGCTATGGCTACACCTTC.

The chain carries TRBV10-3 and TRBJ2-7; no clear D. Trimming took off 3 bases at V and 2 bases at J, with 8 bases between the two ends. Germline loops: CDR1 ENHRY, CDR2 SYGVKD. The CDR3 has 13 residues. The CDR3 DNA follows: TGTGCCATCAGTGATGACATCGCCTACGAGCAGTACTTC. This translates into CAISDDIAYEQYF.

The J gene is TRBJ1-4, the V gene TRBV5-1; D remains unclear. Looked up from germline, CDR1 is SGHRS and CDR2 is YFSETQ. With 5 bases removed from V and 3 bases from J, the gap between germline ends came to 11 bases. The CDR3 sequence is 14 residues long. The CDR3 sequence is CASRIRNSNEKLFF. CDR3 nucleotide sequence: TGCGCCAGCAGAATCAGGAATTCTAATGAAAAACTGTTTTTT.

J is TRBJ1-3 and V is TRBV9; D is ambiguous. The CDR3 loop spans 15 amino acids. Germline V lookup: CDR1 SGDLS, CDR2 YYNGEE. Trimming removed 4 bases at V and 1 base at J, with 12 bases between. The CDR3 DNA sequence: TGTGCCAGCAGCCCTCGTACAGATTCTGGAAACACCATATATTTT. Protein sequence: CASSPRTDSGNTIYF.

This clone has a count of ten or more. The rearrangement joins TRBV11-2 to TRBJ1-1, with 10 bases lining up with TRBD1. With V trimmed by 3 bases and J by 4 bases, 8 bases remained unmatched. The CDR3 length is 16 residues. Germline V gives CDR1 SGHAT, CDR2 FQNNGV. CDR3 DNA sequence: TGTGCCAGCAGCTTCAGGACAGGGGGAGGGATCACTGAAGCTTTCTTT. Residues: CASSFRTGGGITEAFF. Full variable domain (missing parts from reference TRBV11-2 and TRBJ1-1): EAGVAQSPRYKIIEKRQSVAFWCNPISGHATLYWYQQILGQGPKLLIQFQNNGVVDDSQLPKDRFSAERLKGVDSTLKIQPAKLEDSAVYLCASSFRTGGGITEAFFGQGTRLTVV.

The rearrangement uses TRBV6-5 and TRBJ2-7, with D possibly being TRBD1 (6 bases). CDR3 length: 14 amino acids. Trimming pared 4 bases from V and 7 bases from J, leaving 17 bases between. CDR1 MNHEY and CDR2 SVGAGI come from the germline V gene. The CDR3: CASSLRGHYQEQYF. CDR3 sequence (DNA): TGTGCCAGCAGTTTAAGGGGACACTACCAGGAGCAGTACTTC.

V is TRBV10-2 and J is TRBJ2-1, with D possibly matching TRBD1 (5 bases). This CDR3 contains 13 residues. Germline V gene data show CDR1 as WSHSY and CDR2 as SAAADI. Trimming took off 11 bases at V and 0 bases at J, with 11 bases between the two ends. Here the CDR3 reads CASTGSSYNEQFF. The CDR3 coding sequence is TGCGCCTCCACAGGAAGCTCCTACAATGAGCAGTTCTTC.

The chain couples TRBV9 to TRBJ2-5; D is possibly TRBD2 (6 bases). Germline V gene lookup returns CDR1 SGDLS and CDR2 YYNGEE. The ends were cut back, 0 bases at V and 5 bases at J, with 17 bases in the middle. This CDR3 comprises 16 residues. The CDR3 DNA is TGTGCCAGCAGCGTAGAAGTGCGGGGAACTAGGGAGACCCAGTACTTC. It translates to CASSVEVRGTRETQYF.

J is TRBJ1-2 and V is TRBV3-1 (or the pseudogene TRBV3-2), with D unresolved. This CDR3 comprises 13 residues. V gave up 1 base and J gave up 3 bases, with 6 bases separating them. Germline lookup yields CDR1 LGHDT and CDR2 YNNKEL (reference sequence). The CDR3 spells CASSQVTDYGYTF. CDR3 DNA sequence: TGTGCCAGCAGCCAAGTAACGGACTATGGCTACACCTTC.

This clone has only a few counts. The chain joins TRBV7-3 to TRBJ2-7; no firm D call. Germline V CDR1 and CDR2: SGHTA, FQGTGA. Trimming shortened V by 5 bases and J by 3 bases, and 11 bases separated the two germline ends. This CDR3 has 13 amino acids. Written as DNA, the CDR3 is TGTGCCAGCAGCCTAATAGGCGGCTACGAGCAGTACTTC. Translation: CASSLIGGYEQYF.

The V and J genes are TRBV6-1 and TRBJ1-4, with TRBD1 identical over 8 bases. The CDR3 is made up of 17 amino acids. Germline values: CDR1 MNHNS, CDR2 SASEGT. Germline trimming cut 2 bases from V and 0 bases from J; bases unmatched to any gene: 5. Written as DNA, the CDR3 is TGTGCCAGCAGTGAACCAGGGGGCCCTGCAACTAATGAAAAACTGTTTTTT. As protein: CASSEPGGPATNEKLFF.

The V gene is TRBV2, the J gene TRBJ1-1; TRBD1 is a possible D gene (5 bases). Trimming stripped 3 bases from V and 4 bases from J, with 9 bases between. CDR3 size: 13 residues. Germline CDR1 SNHLY, CDR2 FYNNEI. The CDR3 DNA sequence: TGTGCCAGCAGTGAGGCCGGGGGCACTGAAGCTTTCTTT. It specifies CASSEAGGTEAFF.

The chain links TRBV28 to TRBJ2-4; D is perhaps TRBD2 (5 bases). The CDR3 loop spans 15 amino acids. The germline V gene has CDR1 MDHEN and CDR2 SYDVKM. V was clipped by 5 bases and J by 0 bases, with 11 bases between them. The CDR3 DNA sequence: TGTGCCAGCAGTGTTAGCGAGTTAGCCAAAAACATTCAGTACTTC. Its protein product is CASSVSELAKNIQYF.

This chain joins TRBV6-7 and TRBJ2-7; 7 bases agree with TRBD1. TRBV6-7 is assigned to the ORF class and has an uncertain function. J was trimmed by 1 base and V by 2 bases; bases with no gene match: 2. This CDR3 spans 14 amino acids. CDR3 sequence (DNA): TGTGCCAGCAGTTACGGCAGGGGGTCCTACGAGCAGTACTTC. Its translation is CASSYGRGSYEQYF.

The chain links TRBV6-5 to TRBJ2-7; TRBD1 matches at 8 bases. Germline assignment: CDR1 MNHEY and CDR2 SVGAGI. The CDR3 has 15 amino acids. J was trimmed by 0 bases and V by 6 bases; bases with no gene match: 7. In nucleotides, the CDR3 is TGTGCCAGCAGCCTGACAGGGGTTAGCTCCTACGAGCAGTACTTC. It yields the protein CASSLTGVSSYEQYF.

The chain links TRBV5-1 to TRBJ1-6; weak D call: TRBD1 (5 bases). V gave up 3 bases and J gave up 7 bases, with 11 bases separating them. The germline CDR1 and CDR2 sequences are SGHRS and YFSETQ. The CDR3 runs to 14 residues. The CDR3 DNA reads as TGCGCCAGCAGCTCCGGGGGGAACAATTCACCCCTCCACTTT. The encoded protein is CASSSGGNNSPLHF.

The genes are TRBV7-9 and TRBJ2-3; TRBD2 is a possible D gene (6 bases). This CDR3 is 14 amino acids long. Germline values: CDR1 SEHNR, CDR2 FQNEAQ (reference sequence). Trimming removed 1 base from V and 4 bases from J, with 9 bases in between. This CDR3 is CASSLGRDSDTQYF. For the CDR3, the DNA is TGTGCCAGCAGCTTAGGCAGGGACTCAGATACGCAGTATTTT.

This chain links TRBV4-3 with TRBJ2-3; TRBD1 matches at 8 bases. This CDR3 has 12 amino acids. The germline CDR1 and CDR2 sequences are LGHNA and YSLEER. V was clipped by 0 bases and J by 11 bases; unmatched bases: 1. For the CDR3, the DNA is TGCGCCAGCAGCCAAGAGGGACAGGAGCAGTATTTT. Protein product: CASSQEGQEQYF.